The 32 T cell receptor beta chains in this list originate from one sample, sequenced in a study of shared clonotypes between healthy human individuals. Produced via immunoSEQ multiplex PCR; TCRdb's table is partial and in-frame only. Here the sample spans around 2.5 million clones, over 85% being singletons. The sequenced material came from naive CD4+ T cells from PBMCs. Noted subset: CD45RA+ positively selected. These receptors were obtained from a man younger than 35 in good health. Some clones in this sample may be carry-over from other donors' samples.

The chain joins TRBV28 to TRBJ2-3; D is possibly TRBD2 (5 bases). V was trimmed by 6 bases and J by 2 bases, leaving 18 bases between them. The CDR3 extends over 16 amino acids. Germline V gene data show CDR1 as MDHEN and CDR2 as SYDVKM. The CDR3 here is CASRPGVGRYTDTQYF. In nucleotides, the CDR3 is TGTGCCAGCAGACCGGGTGTGGGGAGATACACAGATACGCAGTATTTT.

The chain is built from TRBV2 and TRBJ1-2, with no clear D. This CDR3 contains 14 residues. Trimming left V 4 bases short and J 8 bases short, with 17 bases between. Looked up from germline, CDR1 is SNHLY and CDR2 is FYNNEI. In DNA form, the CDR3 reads TGTGCCAGCAGTGTGAGGAGACAAGACCTGGGCTACACCTTC. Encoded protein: CASSVRRQDLGYTF.

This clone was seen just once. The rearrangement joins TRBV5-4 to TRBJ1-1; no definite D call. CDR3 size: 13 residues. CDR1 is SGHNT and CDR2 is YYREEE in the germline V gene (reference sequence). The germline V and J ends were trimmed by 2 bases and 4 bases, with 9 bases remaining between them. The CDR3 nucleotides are TGTGCCAGCAGCTTCCAGTCAGGCACTGAAGCTTTCTTT. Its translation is CASSFQSGTEAFF.

CDR3 sequence reads: CASSPPLGGVSYEQYF. DNA of the CDR3: TGTGCCAGCTCACCACCGTTGGGGGGTGTCTCCTACGAGCAGTACTTC. The chain employs TRBV18 and TRBJ2-7; weak D call: TRBD2 (6 bases). V was shortened by 0 bases and J by 0 bases, with 12 bases between the two germline ends. CDR1 and CDR2 from the germline V gene are KGHSH and LQKENI. The length of the CDR3 is 16 residues.

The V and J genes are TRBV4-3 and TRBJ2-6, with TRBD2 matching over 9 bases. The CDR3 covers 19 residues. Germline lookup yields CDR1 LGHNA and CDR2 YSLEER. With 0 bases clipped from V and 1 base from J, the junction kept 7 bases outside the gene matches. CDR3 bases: TGCGCCAGCAGCCAAGAGGGGCTAGCGGGGATTTCTGGGGCCAACGTCCTGACTTTC. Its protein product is CASSQEGLAGISGANVLTF.

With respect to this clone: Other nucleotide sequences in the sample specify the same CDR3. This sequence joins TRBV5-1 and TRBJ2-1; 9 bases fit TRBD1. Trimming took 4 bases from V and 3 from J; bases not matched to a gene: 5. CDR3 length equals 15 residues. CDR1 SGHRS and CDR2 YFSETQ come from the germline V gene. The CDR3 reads CASSRTGEGYNEQFF. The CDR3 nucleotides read TGCGCCAGCAGCAGGACAGGGGAAGGCTACAATGAGCAGTTCTTC.

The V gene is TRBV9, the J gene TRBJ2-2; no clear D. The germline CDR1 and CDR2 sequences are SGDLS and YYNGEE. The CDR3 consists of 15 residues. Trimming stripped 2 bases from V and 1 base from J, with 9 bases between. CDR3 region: CASSVSSLNTGELFF. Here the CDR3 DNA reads TGTGCCAGCAGCGTTAGTTCCCTGAACACCGGGGAGCTGTTTTTT. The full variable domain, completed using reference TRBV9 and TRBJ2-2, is DSGVTQTPKHLITATGQRVTLRCSPRSGDLSVYWYQQSLDQGLQFLIQYYNGEERAKGNILERFSAQQFPDLHSELNLSSLELGDSALYFCASSVSSLNTGELFFGEGSRLTVL.

As DNA, the CDR3 is TGTGCCAGCAGCGAAACAGGGTACACTGAAGCTTTCTTT. Translating it yields CASSETGYTEAFF. The chain recombines TRBV11-3 with TRBJ1-1; possible D gene TRBD1, 6 bases. The ends were cut back, 5 bases at V and 3 bases at J, with 10 bases in the middle. This CDR3 comprises 13 residues. From germline, CDR1 is SGHNT and CDR2 YENEEA.

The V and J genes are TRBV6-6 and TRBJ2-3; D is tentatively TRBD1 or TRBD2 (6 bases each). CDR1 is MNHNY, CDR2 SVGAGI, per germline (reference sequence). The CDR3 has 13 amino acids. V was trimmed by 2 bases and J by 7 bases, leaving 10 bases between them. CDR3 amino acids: CASSYRGPNTQYF. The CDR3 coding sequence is TGTGCCAGCAGTTACCGGGGGCCTAATACGCAGTATTTT.

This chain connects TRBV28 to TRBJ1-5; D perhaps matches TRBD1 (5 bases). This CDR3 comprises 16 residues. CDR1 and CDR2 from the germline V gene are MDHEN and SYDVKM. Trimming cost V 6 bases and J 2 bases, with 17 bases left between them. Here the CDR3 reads CASSSSGVGGNQPQHF. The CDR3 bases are TGTGCCAGCAGCAGCAGTGGGGTGGGGGGCAATCAGCCCCAGCATTTT.

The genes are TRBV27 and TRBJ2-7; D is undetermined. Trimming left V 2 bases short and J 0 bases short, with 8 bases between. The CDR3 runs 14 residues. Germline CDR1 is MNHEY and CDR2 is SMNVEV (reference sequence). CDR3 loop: CASSLTPFSYEQYF. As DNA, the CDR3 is TGTGCCAGCAGTTTAACACCCTTCTCCTACGAGCAGTACTTC.

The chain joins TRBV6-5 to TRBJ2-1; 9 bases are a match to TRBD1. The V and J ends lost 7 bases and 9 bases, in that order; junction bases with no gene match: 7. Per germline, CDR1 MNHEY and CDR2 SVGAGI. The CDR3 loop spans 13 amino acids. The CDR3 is CASIDRGVGEQFF. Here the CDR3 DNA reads TGTGCCAGCATTGACAGGGGGGTGGGTGAGCAGTTCTTC.

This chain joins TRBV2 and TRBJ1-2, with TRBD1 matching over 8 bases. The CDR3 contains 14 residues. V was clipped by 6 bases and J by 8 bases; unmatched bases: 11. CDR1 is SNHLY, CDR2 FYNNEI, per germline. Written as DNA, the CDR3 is TGTGCCAGCAGCCGGGACAGGACGAGTGCGGGCTACACCTTC. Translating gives CASSRDRTSAGYTF.

CDR3 region: CASSRTISGAPVFF. Written as DNA, the CDR3 is TGTGCCAGCAGTCGAACCATTAGCGGGGCCCCCGTCTTCTTC. The gene calls are TRBV6-5 and TRBJ2-1; 8 nucleotides match TRBD2. The CDR3 consists of 14 residues. The germline CDR1 and CDR2 sequences are MNHEY and SVGAGI. Trimming at V came to 5 bases and at J to 16 bases, leaving 16 bases not matched to a gene.

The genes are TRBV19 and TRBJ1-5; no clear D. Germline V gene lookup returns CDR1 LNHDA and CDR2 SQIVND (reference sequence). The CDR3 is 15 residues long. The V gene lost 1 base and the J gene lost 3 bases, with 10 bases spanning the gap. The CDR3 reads CASSIARGPNQPQHF. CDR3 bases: TGTGCCAGTAGTATAGCACGCGGGCCCAATCAGCCCCAGCATTTT.

The CDR3 sequence: CASSWEVADTQYF. CDR3 nucleotides: TGTGCCAGCAGTTGGGAGGTGGCAGATACGCAGTATTTT. This sequence joins TRBV6-1 and TRBJ2-3; a possible D gene is TRBD2 (6 bases). The CDR3 is 13 residues long. Per the germline V gene, CDR1 is MNHNS and CDR2 is SASEGT. Deletions cut 5 bases from V and 4 bases from J, with 10 bases between.

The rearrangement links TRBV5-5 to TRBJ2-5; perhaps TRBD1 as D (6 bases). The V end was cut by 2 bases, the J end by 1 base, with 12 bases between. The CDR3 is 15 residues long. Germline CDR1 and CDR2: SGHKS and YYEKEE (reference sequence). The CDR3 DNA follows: TGTGCCAGCAGCTTTTTTCCCAGGGGCCAAGAGACCCAGTACTTC. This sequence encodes CASSFFPRGQETQYF.

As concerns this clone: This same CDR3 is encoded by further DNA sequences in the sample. The CDR3 spells CASTSGGTGELFF. CDR3 DNA sequence: TGTGCCAGCACCTCAGGGGGGACCGGGGAGCTGTTTTTT. The chain employs TRBV28 and TRBJ2-2; the D gene is possibly TRBD1 (7 bases). The length of the CDR3 is 13 residues. The germline CDR1 and CDR2 sequences are MDHEN and SYDVKM. Trimming stripped 7 bases from V and 5 bases from J, with 11 bases between.

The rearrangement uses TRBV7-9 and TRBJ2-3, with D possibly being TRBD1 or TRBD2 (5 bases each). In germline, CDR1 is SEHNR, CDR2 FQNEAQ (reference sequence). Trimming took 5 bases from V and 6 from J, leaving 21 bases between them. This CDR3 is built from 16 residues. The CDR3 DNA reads TGTGCCAGCAGCGCCCGAGTGCGCCGAGAGGGGGATACGCAGTATTTT. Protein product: CASSARVRREGDTQYF. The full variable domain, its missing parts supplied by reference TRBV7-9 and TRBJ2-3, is DTGVSQNPRHKITKRGQNVTFRCDPISEHNRLYWYRQTLGQGPEFLTYFQNEAQLEKSRLLSDRFSAERPKGSFSTLEIQRTEQGDSAMYLCASSARVRREGDTQYFGPGTRLTVL.

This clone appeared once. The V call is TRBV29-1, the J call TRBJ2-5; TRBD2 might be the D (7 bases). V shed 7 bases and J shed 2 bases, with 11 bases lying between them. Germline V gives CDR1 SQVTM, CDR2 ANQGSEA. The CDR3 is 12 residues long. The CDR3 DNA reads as TGCAGCGGAGGGGGGGTACAAGAGACCCAGTACTTC. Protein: CSGGGVQETQYF.

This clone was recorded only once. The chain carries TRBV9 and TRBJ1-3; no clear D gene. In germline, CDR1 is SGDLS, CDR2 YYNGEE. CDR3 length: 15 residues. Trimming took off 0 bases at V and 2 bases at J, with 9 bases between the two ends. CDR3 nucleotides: TGTGCCAGCAGCGTAGAGGTGGGGACTGGAAACACCATATATTTT. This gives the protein CASSVEVGTGNTIYF.

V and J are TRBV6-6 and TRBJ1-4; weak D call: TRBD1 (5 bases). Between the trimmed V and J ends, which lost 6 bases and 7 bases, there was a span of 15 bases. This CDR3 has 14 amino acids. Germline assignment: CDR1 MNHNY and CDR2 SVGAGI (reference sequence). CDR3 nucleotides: TGTGCCAGCAGCCTAGGGGCCTTATCTGAAAAACTGTTTTTT. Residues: CASSLGALSEKLFF.

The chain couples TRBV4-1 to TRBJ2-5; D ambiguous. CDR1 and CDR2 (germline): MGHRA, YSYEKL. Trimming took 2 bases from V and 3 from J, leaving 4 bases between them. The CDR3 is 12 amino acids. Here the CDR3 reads CASSQPEETQYF. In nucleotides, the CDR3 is TGCGCCAGCAGCCAACCGGAAGAGACCCAGTACTTC.

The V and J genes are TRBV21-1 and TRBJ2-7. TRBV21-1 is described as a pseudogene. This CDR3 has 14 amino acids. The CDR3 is CASSKCPRGYEQYF. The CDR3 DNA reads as TGTGCCAGCAGCAAATGTCCGAGGGGCTACGAGCAGTACTTC.

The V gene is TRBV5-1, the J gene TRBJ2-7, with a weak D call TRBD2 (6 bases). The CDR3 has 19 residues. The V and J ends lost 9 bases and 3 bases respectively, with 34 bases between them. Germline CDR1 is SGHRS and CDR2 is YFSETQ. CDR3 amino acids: CATYPPERAGFNVSYEQYF. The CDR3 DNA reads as TGCGCCACCTACCCTCCGGAGCGGGCTGGGTTTAATGTTAGCTACGAGCAGTACTTC.

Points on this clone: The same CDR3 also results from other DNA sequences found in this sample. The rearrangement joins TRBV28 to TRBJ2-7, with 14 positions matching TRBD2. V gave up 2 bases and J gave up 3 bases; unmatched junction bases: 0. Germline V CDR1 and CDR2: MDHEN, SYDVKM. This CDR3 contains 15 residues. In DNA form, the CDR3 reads TGTGCCAGCAGTTTAGGGACTAGCGGGAGCTACGAGCAGTACTTC. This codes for CASSLGTSGSYEQYF.

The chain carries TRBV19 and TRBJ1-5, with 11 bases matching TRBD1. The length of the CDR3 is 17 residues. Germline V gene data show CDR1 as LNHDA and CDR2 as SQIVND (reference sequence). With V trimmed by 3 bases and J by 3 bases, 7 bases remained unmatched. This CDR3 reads CASSMARDRGDNQPQHF. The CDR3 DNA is TGTGCCAGTAGTATGGCCCGGGACAGGGGGGACAATCAGCCCCAGCATTTT.

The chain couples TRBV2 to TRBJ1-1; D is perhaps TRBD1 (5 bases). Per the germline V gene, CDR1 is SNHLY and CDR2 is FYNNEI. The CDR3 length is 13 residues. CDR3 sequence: CQDSAQSNTEAFF. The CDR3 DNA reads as TGTCAAGACAGCGCCCAATCGAACACTGAAGCTTTCTTT.

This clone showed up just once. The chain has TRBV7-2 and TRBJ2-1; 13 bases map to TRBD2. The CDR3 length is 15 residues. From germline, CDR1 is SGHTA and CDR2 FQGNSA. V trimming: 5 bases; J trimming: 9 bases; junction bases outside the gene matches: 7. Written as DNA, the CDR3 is TGTGCCAGCAGCCCGTGGACTAGCGGGAGAGGTGAGCAGTTCTTC. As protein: CASSPWTSGRGEQFF.

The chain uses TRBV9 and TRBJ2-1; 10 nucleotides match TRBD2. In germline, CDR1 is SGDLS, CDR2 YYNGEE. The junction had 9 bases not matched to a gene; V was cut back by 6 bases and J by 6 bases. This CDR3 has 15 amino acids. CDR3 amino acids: CASTETGTSVNEQFF. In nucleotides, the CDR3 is TGTGCCAGCACCGAAACCGGGACTAGCGTCAATGAGCAGTTCTTC.

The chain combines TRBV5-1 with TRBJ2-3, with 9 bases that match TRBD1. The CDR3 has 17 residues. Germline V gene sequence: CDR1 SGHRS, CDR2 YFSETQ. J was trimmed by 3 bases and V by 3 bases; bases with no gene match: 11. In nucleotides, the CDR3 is TGCGCCAGCAGCTCCTTAGGGGGACAGGGTAGAACAGATACGCAGTATTTT. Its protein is CASSSLGGQGRTDTQYF.

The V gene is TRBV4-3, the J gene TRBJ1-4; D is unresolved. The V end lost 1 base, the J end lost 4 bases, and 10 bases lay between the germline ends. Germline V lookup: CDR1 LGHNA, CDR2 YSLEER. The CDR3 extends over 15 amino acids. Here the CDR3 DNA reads TGCGCCAGCAGCCAAGGTCCGCCGGGTAATGAAAAACTGTTTTTT. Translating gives CASSQGPPGNEKLFF.